The sequence of this T cell receptor (beta chain) was determined in a study of blood T cell repertoires in COVID-19. Study in general: There were acute and convalescent COVID-19 samples, and they came from the United States, Italy and Spain. Sources were T cells, B-cell-depleted T cells, or PBMCs; the material itself was cDNA or gDNA.

Using immunoSEQ multiplex PCR, the repertoire was profiled, and TCRdb retains in-frame clones only, with some absent. Of about 130,000 clones in the sample, approximately 87% were seen once. V was pared by 5 bases and J by 4 bases, with 14 bases between. The CDR3 is made up of 14 amino acids. Germline assignment: CDR1 MNHEY and CDR2 SVGAGI. The specimen sequenced was peripheral blood. This chain joins TRBV6-5 and TRBJ2-5; D is possibly TRBD1 (6 bases). This clonotype originated in a woman between 55 and 75 years old with acute or convalescent COVID-19. The CDR3 nucleotides are TGTGCCAGCAGTCGGGCAGGGGTTCGAGAGACCCAGTACTTC. Translation gives CASSRAGVRETQYF.